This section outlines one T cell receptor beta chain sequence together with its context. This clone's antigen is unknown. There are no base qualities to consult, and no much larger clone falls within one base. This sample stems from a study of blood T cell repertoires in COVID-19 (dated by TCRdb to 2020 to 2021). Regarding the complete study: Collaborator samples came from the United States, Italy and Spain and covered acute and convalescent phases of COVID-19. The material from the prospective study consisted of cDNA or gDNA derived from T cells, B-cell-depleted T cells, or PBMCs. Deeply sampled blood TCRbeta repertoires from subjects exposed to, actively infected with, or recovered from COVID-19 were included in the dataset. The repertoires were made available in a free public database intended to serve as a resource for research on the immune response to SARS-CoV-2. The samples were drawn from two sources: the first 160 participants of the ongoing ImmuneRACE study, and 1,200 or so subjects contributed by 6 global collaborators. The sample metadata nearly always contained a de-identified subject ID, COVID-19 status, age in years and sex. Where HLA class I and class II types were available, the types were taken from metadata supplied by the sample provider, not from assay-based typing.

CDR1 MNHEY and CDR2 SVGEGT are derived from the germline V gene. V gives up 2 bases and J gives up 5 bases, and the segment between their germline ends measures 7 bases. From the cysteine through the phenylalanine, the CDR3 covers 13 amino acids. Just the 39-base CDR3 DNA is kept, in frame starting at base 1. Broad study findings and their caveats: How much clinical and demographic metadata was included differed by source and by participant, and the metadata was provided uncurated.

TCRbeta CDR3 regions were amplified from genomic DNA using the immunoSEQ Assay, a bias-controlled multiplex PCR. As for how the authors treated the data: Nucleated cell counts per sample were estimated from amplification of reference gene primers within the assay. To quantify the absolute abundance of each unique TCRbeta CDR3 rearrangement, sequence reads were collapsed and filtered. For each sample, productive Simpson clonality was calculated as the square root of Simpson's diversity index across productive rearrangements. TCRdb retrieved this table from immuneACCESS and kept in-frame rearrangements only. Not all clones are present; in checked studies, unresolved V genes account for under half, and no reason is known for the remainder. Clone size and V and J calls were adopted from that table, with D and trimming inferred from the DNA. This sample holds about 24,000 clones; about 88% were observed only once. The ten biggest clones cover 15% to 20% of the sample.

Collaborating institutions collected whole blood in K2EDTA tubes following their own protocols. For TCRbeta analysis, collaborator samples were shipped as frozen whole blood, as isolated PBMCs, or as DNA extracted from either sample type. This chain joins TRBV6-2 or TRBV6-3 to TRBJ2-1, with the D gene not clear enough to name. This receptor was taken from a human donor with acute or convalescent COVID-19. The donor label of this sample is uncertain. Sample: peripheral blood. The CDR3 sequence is CASSYTADNEQFF. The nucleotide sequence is TGTGCCAGCAGTTACACAGCTGACAATGAGCAGTTCTTC.